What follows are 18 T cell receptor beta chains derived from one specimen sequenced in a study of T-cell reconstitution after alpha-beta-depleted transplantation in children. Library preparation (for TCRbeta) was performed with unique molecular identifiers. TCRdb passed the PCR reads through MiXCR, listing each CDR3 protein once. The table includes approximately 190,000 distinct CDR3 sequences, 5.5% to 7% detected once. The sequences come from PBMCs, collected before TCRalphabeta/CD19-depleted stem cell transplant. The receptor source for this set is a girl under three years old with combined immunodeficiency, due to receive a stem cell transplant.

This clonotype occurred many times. The CDR3 DNA is TGCGCCAGCAGCCAAGATTCCCGGGACAGCTTCCAAGAGACCCAGTACTTC. Translating it yields CASSQDSRDSFQETQYF. V is TRBV4-1 and J is TRBJ2-5; 7 nucleotides agree with TRBD1. CDR3 size: 17 residues. CDR1 MGHRA and CDR2 YSYEKL come from the germline V gene. V was pared by 0 bases and J by 1 base, with 8 bases of the junction left unmatched.

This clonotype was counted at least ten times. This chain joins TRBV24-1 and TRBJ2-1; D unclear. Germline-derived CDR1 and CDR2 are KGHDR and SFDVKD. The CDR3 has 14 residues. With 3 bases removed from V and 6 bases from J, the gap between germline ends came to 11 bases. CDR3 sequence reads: CATSDPVPVNEQFF. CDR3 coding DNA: TGTGCCACCAGTGATCCGGTACCCGTCAATGAGCAGTTCTTC.

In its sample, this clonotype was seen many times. The CDR3 loop reads CASRKVTEAFF. The CDR3 DNA reads as TGTGCCAGCAGAAAAGTAACTGAAGCTTTCTTT. The chain joins TRBV28 to TRBJ1-1; D unclear. Germline V CDR1 and CDR2: MDHEN, SYDVKM. The CDR3 contains 11 residues. Deletions cut 6 bases from V and 5 bases from J, with 7 bases between.

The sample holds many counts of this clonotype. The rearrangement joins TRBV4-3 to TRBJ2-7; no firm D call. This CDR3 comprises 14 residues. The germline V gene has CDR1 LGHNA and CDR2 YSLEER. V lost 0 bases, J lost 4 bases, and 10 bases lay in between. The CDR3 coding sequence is TGCGCCAGCAGCCAAGATGTATGGGGATACGAGCAGTACTTC. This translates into CASSQDVWGYEQYF.

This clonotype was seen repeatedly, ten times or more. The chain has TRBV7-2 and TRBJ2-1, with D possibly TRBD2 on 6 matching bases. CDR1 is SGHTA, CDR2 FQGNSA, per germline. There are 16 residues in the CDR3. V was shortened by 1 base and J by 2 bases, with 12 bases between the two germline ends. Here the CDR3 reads CASSLVIAAPYNEQFF. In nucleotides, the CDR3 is TGTGCCAGCAGCTTAGTAATAGCGGCCCCCTACAATGAGCAGTTCTTC.

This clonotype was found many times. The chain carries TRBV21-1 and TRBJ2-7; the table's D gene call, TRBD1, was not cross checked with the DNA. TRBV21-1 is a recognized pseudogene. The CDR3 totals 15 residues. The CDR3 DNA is TGTGCCAGCAGCAAATTGGGGACAGGGTCCTACGAGCAGTACTTC. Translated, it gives CASSKLGTGSYEQYF.

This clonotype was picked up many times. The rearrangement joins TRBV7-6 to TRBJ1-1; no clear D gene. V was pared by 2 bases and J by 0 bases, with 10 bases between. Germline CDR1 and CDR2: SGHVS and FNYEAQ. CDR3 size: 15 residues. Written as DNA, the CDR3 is TGTGCCAGCAGCTTAATGAGCGGAATGAACACTGAAGCTTTCTTT. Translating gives CASSLMSGMNTEAFF.

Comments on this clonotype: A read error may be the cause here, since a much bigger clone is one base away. CDR3 nucleotides: TGCGCCAGCAGCCTAAGACGGACTAGTAGCCTCCTAGCCAAAAACATTCAGTACTTC. The encoded protein is CASSLRRTSSLLAKNIQYF. The chain couples TRBV4-1 to TRBJ2-4; TRBD2 matches 7 bases. The length of the CDR3 is 19 residues. Trimming at V came to 4 bases and at J to 0 bases, leaving 15 bases not matched to a gene. Germline CDR1 reads MGHRA; CDR2 reads YSYEKL.

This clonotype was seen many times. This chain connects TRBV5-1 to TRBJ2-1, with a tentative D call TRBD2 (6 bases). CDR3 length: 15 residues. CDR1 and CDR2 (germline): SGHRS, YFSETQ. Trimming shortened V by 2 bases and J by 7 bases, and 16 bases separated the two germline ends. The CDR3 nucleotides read TGCGCCAGCAGCTTAACAATTGGACGGGAGAATGAGCAGTTCTTC. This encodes CASSLTIGRENEQFF.

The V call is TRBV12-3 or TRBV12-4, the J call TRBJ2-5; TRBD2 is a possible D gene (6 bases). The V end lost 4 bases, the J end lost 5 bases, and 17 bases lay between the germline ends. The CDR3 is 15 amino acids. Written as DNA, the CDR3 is TGTGCCAGCAGTTCCCCGGGGCACAGCGGGGAGACCCAGTACTTC. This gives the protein CASSSPGHSGETQYF.

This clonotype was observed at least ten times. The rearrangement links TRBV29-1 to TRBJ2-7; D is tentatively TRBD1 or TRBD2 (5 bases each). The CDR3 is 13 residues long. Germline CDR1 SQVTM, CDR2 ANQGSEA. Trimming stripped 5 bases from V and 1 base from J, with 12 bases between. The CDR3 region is CSVRDRTSYEQYF. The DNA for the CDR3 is TGCAGCGTTAGGGACCGGACGTCCTACGAGCAGTACTTC.

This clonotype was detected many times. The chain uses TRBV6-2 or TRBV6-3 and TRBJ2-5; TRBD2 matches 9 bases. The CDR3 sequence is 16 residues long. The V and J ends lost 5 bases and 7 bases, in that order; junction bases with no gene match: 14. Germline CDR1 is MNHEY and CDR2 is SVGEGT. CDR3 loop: CASSPPGGRAWGTQYF. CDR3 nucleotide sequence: TGTGCCAGCAGTCCCCCGGGCGGGAGGGCCTGGGGGACCCAGTACTTC.

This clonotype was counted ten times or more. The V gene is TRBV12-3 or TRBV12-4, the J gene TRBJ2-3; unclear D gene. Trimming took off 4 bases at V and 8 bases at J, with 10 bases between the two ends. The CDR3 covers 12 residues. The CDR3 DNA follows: TGTGCCAGCAGTTCCCTGGCAAGTACGCAGTATTTT. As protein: CASSSLASTQYF.

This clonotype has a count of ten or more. CDR3: CASSLVGENEKLFF. In DNA form, the CDR3 reads TGTGCCAGCAGCTTAGTGGGGGAGAATGAAAAACTGTTTTTT. This rearrangement joins TRBV7-9 to TRBJ1-4; a possible D gene is TRBD1 (5 bases). The CDR3 is 14 amino acids. Germline CDR1 reads SEHNR; CDR2 reads FQNEAQ (reference sequence). Trimming removed 1 base from V and 5 bases from J, with 8 bases in between.

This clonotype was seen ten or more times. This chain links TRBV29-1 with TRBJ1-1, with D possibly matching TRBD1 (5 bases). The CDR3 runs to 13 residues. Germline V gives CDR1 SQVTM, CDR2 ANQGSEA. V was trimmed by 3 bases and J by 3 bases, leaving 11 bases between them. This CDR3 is CSVDTTGDTEAFF. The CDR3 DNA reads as TGCAGCGTTGACACTACAGGAGACACTGAAGCTTTCTTT. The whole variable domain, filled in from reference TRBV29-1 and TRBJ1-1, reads SAVISQKPSRDICQRGTSLTIQCQVDSQVTMMFWYRQQPGQSLTLIATANQGSEATYESGFVIDKFPISRPNLTFSTLTVSNMSPEDSSIYLCSVDTTGDTEAFFGQGTRLTVV.

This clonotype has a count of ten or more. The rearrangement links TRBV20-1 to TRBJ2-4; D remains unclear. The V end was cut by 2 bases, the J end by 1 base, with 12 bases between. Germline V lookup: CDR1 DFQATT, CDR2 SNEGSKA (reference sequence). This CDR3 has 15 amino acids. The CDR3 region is CSARFSAVAKNIQYF. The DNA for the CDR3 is TGCAGTGCTAGATTCAGCGCGGTGGCCAAAAACATTCAGTACTTC.

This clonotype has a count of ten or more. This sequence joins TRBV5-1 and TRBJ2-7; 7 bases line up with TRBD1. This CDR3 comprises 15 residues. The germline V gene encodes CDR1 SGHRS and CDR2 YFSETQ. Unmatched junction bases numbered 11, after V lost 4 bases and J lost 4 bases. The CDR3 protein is CASSDLTGSFYEQYF. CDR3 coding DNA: TGCGCCAGCAGCGACCTGACAGGGTCCTTTTACGAGCAGTACTTC.

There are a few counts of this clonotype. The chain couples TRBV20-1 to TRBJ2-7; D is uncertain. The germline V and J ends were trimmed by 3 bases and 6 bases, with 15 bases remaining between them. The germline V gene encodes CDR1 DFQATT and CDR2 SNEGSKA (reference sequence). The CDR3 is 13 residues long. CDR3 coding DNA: TGCAGTGCTAGGAGCTTAGATCGGACCGAGCAGTACTTC. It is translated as CSARSLDRTEQYF.